This T cell receptor (beta chain) was recovered during a study of cytomegalovirus exposure and HLA in healthy donors (dated by TCRdb to the late 2010s). Context from the whole study: An earlier analysis of some 500 of the donors reported 250 to 350 Gb of sequence data and about 100 million unique TCR beta sequences from roughly 200 million T cells. The T cell repertoires of around 670 subjects were profiled by immunosequencing and related to cytomegalovirus serostatus. A later analysis re-examined previously published TCR beta repertoires from roughly 720 donors and added high-resolution HLA genotyping to investigate patterns of TCR occurrence. Of the roughly 400 genotyped donors, 65% to 90% were placed in the genetic ancestry cluster associated with self-reported Caucasian donors. Donor age, sex, ethnicity and CMV serostatus were compiled alongside the repertoire data. Typing coverage differed by locus: A, B, C, DRB1 and DQB1 were typed in roughly 629-630 donors, DQA1 in roughly 510, DPA1 in nearly 610, and DPB1 in about 450. In a later genetic analysis, genome-wide SNP genotypes for about 65% of the roughly 670 donors were used, and that subset was treated as a discovery cohort. High-throughput TCR immunosequencing, statistical association of individual TCRs with disease status, and machine learning were combined to predict cytomegalovirus infection status. HLA typing included class I and class II loci at four-digit resolution. Besides the first cohort of 550 to 750 subjects, a separate validation cohort made up of about 120 different subjects was used. Among 398 genotyped donors of the cohort, an average of 235,054 unique TCR beta nucleotide sequences were sequenced per donor, approximately 20% of them non-productive. All discovery cohort repertoires had been generated using a single sequencing platform. The aim of the study was to test whether cataloging public T cell receptors could identify signatures of past pathogen exposure. An earlier analysis of a few hundred of the donors applied high-throughput TCR beta sequencing to assess whether each TCR beta V gene segment acted as functional or pseudogenic. Approximately 330 gigabases of sequencing data and around 85 million unique TCR sequences made up an early release that covered several hundred HLA-typed donors. In the later analysis, no new phenotypic data were used to find candidate immune exposures; instead, reliance was placed on TCR beta sequences and their occurrence across donors. A handful of DR-DQ haplotypes were handled as single units for association and clustering because linkage in the cohort was strong.

Concerning this clone: The antigen it binds to is not known. Base qualities are not at hand, and no much larger clone is one base apart.

Trimming accounts for 5 bases at V and 0 bases at J, while the number of junction bases matched to no gene is 4. CDR1 and CDR2 are drawn from the germline V gene: ENHRY, SYGVKD. Reading from cysteine to phenylalanine, the CDR3 counts 15 amino acids. This entry keeps only the CDR3 DNA: 45 bases, framed from base 1. In total, approximately 690 healthy bone marrow donors made up the cohort. Cohort members were all nominally healthy when sampled, although unrecorded immune exposures were likely present. The donor was CMV seronegative and was included in the group of hundreds of seronegative cohort members. Every donor gave a peripheral blood sample, and the peripheral blood mononuclear cells from that sample were used for TCR beta sequencing. Genomic DNA was extracted from the blood cell samples with the Qiagen DNeasy Blood Extraction Kit. Beyond this particular receptor, the publication reports: A few of the identified cytomegalovirus-associated TCR beta chains were confirmed in vitro to be specific for cytomegalovirus antigens. An association between a missense DCLRE1C variant and V-gene and J-gene trimming of TCR beta chains was found in a later genetic analysis and replicated in an independent cohort. The authors suggested that the approach could potentially be generalized to other disease states and immunological phenotypes. For the cohort, immune exposure information was limited to CMV serostatus. Specific HLA alleles were associated with 15,000 to 20,000 TCR beta sequences at a false discovery rate of 0.05 in a later analysis. According to a later analysis, TCR association rates differed among HLA loci, with DRB1 alleles showing the most associated TCRs and HLA-C alleles showing the fewest. Strong co-occurrence of HLA alleles, especially DR and DQ, made assigning TCR associations to individual alleles difficult. This cohort had only TCR beta chains sequenced, and the lack of alpha or paired-chain data limited which features could be detected. Presence/absence analyses assumed roughly uniform sequencing depth across donors, an assumption that may not hold. Some IMGT-functional V segments, including TRBV6-2 and TRBV6-3, could not be told apart with the 87-base-pair reads, so those segments were excluded. A further reported finding was that TCR beta sequences accurately predicted the HLA-A and HLA-B alleles for most subjects in the first cohort. A cluster of highly shared sequence variants was judged likely to be a technical artifact of the sequencing pipeline. A total of 150 to 200 TCR beta chains were listed by the study as associated with cytomegalovirus. Most TCR sequences were seen in very few donors, while some public TCRs were found in many individuals. Because HLA typing was missing for some donors at each locus, association tests included only the typed subset. The classifier was reported to diagnose cytomegalovirus status with high specificity and sensitivity in both the original cohort and the validation cohort. In a later genetic analysis, fewer N-insertions in productive TCRs were reported among donors in an Asian-associated ancestry cluster than the roughly 700-donor mean. In an earlier analysis of more than 450 of the donors, most TCR beta V segments were observed in productive rearrangements about 90% or about 30% of the time, broadly matching IMGT annotations. In a later analysis, most CMV-associated TCR beta chains were found to appear HLA-restricted, with HLA associations seemingly driven largely by CMV exposure. Linkage disequilibrium might explain the correlated functional status among segregating V segments, but an unknown experimental factor could not be ruled out. According to a later analysis, parvovirus B19, influenza, CMV and Epstein-Barr virus appeared linked to several top co-occurrence clusters. In a later analysis, HLA-associated TCR beta chains were found to be more clonally expanded and to have lower generation probabilities than equally common non-associated chains. Over 15 rarely observed V segments, including chromosome 9 orphons, were excluded from the earlier analysis of 550 to 700 of the donors because counts were too low.

The library came from the immunoSEQ multiplex PCR assay. For the multiplex PCR, a mixture combining 60 forward primers for TCR Vbeta segments and 13 reverse primers for TCR Jbeta segments was used. A multiplex PCR assay on genomic DNA amplified the CDR3 region of rearranged TCR beta genes. On the Illumina HiSeq System, the amplified TCR beta libraries were sequenced as 87-base-pair reads. As for the authors' bioinformatics: Across the roughly 670 repertoires, a later analysis counted approximately 83 million unique TCR beta chains, roughly 11 million of which were shared by at least two donors. A nearest-neighbor algorithm error-corrected the raw reads and collapsed the reads into unique sequences, merging closely related sequences to remove PCR and sequencing errors. Alignment of CDR3 sequences to IMGT reference sequences was used to assign V, D and J gene segments. For a sequence to be retained, at least a six-nucleotide match to both a V gene segment and a J gene segment was required. A rearrangement was called productive if the CDR3 had no stop codons and remained in frame with V and J, and every other rearrangement was called non-productive. CDR3 was defined according to IMGT convention as the region running from the second conserved V-encoded cysteine to the conserved J-encoded phenylalanine. In an earlier analysis of around 540 of the donors, sequences lacking an unambiguous match to a single V gene segment were excluded. In an earlier analysis of several hundred of the donors, V segments were called functional above 56.7% productive rearrangements and were called segregating when the between-donor standard deviation exceeded 5%. A statistical classification framework was built for diagnosing cytomegalovirus status from the catalog of TCR beta chain sequences. A later analysis assigned V and J genes by comparing TCR nucleotide sequences with IMGT/GENE-DB human TR gene sequences. A later analysis assigned CDR3 sequences and most-parsimonious VDJ recombination scenarios with the TCRdist pipeline. In a later analysis, each TCR beta chain was defined by its CDR3 amino acid sequence together with its V-gene family, and reads lacking a unique V-gene family were excluded. To address suspected cross-contamination and a sequencing artifact, a later analysis removed roughly 580 highly shared, low-generation-probability nucleotide sequences. A later analysis calculated a clonal expansion index for each public chain from normalized within-repertoire ranks of inferred template counts. In a later analysis, generation probabilities were computed using a VDJ recombination model fitted to out-of-frame rearrangements, and the results were checked against IGoR. Hypergeometric tests were used in a later analysis to score TCR-TCR, TCR-HLA and TCR-CMV co-occurrence, with a repertoire-size bias correction applied to the TCR pairs. To estimate false discovery rates, a later analysis permuted the HLA or CMV assignments 20 times. In a later analysis, co-occurring TCRs were grouped using DBSCAN, and TCRdist sequence similarity was added for clustering within HLA-allele-positive subsets. Co-occurrence clustering excluded repertoires with fewer than 30,000 or more than 120,000 public chains, plus five with anomalous nucleotide sharing. TCRdb retrieved this table from immuneACCESS and kept in-frame rearrangements only. Not all clones are present; in checked studies, unresolved V genes account for under half, and no reason is known for the remainder. The DNA was the basis for D and trimming; V, J and clone size are from that table. The sample records about 130,000 clones, over 75% of which are singletons. The top ten clonotypes cover 5% to 6% of the sample.

The receptor comes from a man under 40 in good health and CMV-seronegative. The sequence is built from TRBV10-3 and TRBJ2-3; the junction holds 8 bases that match TRBD2. Sample: PBMCs. CDR3 protein: CAISSGGGSTDTQYF. The DNA is as follows: TGTGCCATCAGTTCCGGCGGGGGGAGCACAGATACGCAGTATTTT.